This T cell receptor beta chain stems from a study of cytomegalovirus exposure and HLA in healthy donors. Points from the study as a whole: CMV antigen specificity of a few CMV-associated chains was confirmed in vitro. In a later analysis, V- and J-gene trimming of beta chains associated with a DCLRE1C missense variant, replicated independently. Previously analyzed data showed that most TCR beta V segments were productive at a frequency of about 87% or about 30%.

The CDR3 runs 13 residues. Trimming cost V 4 bases and J 6 bases, with 12 bases left between them. Per the germline V gene, CDR1 is MGHRA and CDR2 is YSYEKL. This clone has only a few counts. The antigen remains undetermined. Vbeta (60) and Jbeta (13) primers were used in the PCR. Per the original methods: Unique TCR beta chains totaled approximately 83 million in a later count, with about 11 million of them shared. The protocol was immunoSEQ multiplex PCR, while the TCRdb copy is restricted to in-frame clones and leaves out a portion. V, J and clone size derive from that table, while D and trimming were established from the DNA sequence. Found here are approximately 140,000 clones, over 75% of them singletons; the top ten hold 1.5% to 2%.

The chain carries TRBV4-1 and TRBJ1-1; D is ambiguous. This sequence was found in a boy aged 5 to 17 in good health and CMV-seronegative. Material: PBMCs. CDR3 DNA: TGCGCCAGCAGCCCCGCCGGGTCAGCTGAAGCTTTCTTT. Amino acids: CASSPAGSAEAFF.